Detailed here is one T cell receptor (beta chain). The antigen is not known. Produced via immunoSEQ multiplex PCR; TCRdb's table is partial and in-frame only. This sample has about 77,000 clones, with 70% to 85% found just once. This sample was included in a study of radiotherapy plus CTLA-4 blockade in lung cancer. Study observations and caveats: Interferon-beta and early blood T cell clone dynamics reportedly predicted response best.

Receiving focal radiation plus CTLA-4 blockade with ipilimumab were patients who had chemo-refractory metastatic non-small-cell lung cancer. This specimen consisted of peripheral blood, obtained from a patient treated with radiotherapy plus ipilimumab. The source is a human donor with non-small cell lung cancer whose response to radiotherapy plus ipilimumab could not be evaluated.

The CDR3 nucleotides are TGCGCCAGCAGCCAAGGCTATACTTGGGCCGAAGAGACCCAGTACTTC. Its translation is CASSQGYTWAEETQYF. This chain uses TRBV4-3 with TRBJ2-5; the D is unclear. Deletions cut 1 base from V and 3 bases from J, with 15 bases between. Germline loops: CDR1 LGHNA, CDR2 YSLEER. This CDR3 spans 16 amino acids.